This entry concerns a single TCR beta chain. Sequencing was performed with immunoSEQ multiplex PCR; in TCRdb, only in-frame clones are kept and a portion is missing. The sample includes over 2,000,000 clones, around 93% of them seen just once. Germline lookup yields CDR1 SEHNR and CDR2 FQNEAQ (reference sequence). Trimming pared 0 bases from V and 2 bases from J, leaving 10 bases between. This CDR3 is built from 15 residues. The data originate from a study of shared clonotypes between healthy human individuals. CD8 cells classed as naive were CD45RO-negative and positively selected for CCR7, excluding terminally differentiated effector memory CD45RA+ cells. Donors were healthy HIV-negative adults without recent acute infections or vaccinations.

The sequence was collected from a man in his late teens or twenties in good health. Some clones in this sample may be carry-over from other donors' samples. J is TRBJ1-1 and V is TRBV7-9; the D gene is possibly TRBD1 (5 bases). The sample comprised naive CD8+ T cells from PBMCs. DNA of the CDR3: TGTGCCAGCAGCTTAGCCGCGACAGACAACACTGAAGCTTTCTTT. Protein sequence: CASSLAATDNTEAFF.